A selection of T cell receptor beta chains follows, all from one sample in a study of beta chain features in type 1 diabetes. Only in-frame clones appear in the TCRdb table, and some are missing; sequencing was by immunoSEQ multiplex PCR. Of roughly 400,000 clones listed, around 13% are singletons. The sequenced material came from naive CD4+ T cells from blood. These receptors came from a man aged 25-45 years in good health. Both conserved end residues are part of each CDR3. A D gene is named only where the DNA matches it firmly. For some rows the clone size is stated as once, few or many, or as a class when expanded; others skip it.

cdr3_aa cdr3_nt clone_size v_call d_call j_call
CASSSAREGTQYF TGTGCCAGCAGCTCCGCCCGGGAAGGGACCCAGTACTTC NA TRBV7-2 NA TRBJ2-5
CASSLSGYNSPLHF TGTGCCAGCAGCTTATCAGGGTATAATTCACCCCTCCACTTT NA TRBV7-9 NA TRBJ1-6
CASSQNLGISYNEQFF TGCGCCAGCAGCCAGAACTTGGGAATCTCCTACAATGAGCAGTTCTTC few TRBV4-3 NA TRBJ2-1
CASSYRQGTNEKLFF TGTGCCAGCAGCTACCGACAGGGGACTAATGAAAAACTGTTTTTT NA TRBV7-9 TRBD1 TRBJ1-4
CASSGGRKSSYNEQFF TGTGCCAGCTCCGGTGGGCGGAAGAGCTCCTACAATGAGCAGTTCTTC NA TRBV9 NA TRBJ2-1
CASGRTPYNEQFF TGCGCCAGCGGAAGGACTCCGTACAATGAGCAGTTCTTC NA TRBV4-1 NA TRBJ2-1
CASSQYLGQGPSRYQTQYF TGCGCCAGCAGTCAATATCTGGGACAGGGACCCTCTAGGTACCAGACCCAGTACTTC NA TRBV23-1 TRBD1 TRBJ2-5
CASSISGVETQYF TGTGCCAGTAGTATATCAGGGGTAGAGACCCAGTACTTC NA TRBV19 NA TRBJ2-5
CASSNLDRRGEAFF TGCGCCAGCTCAAATCTCGACAGGAGAGGTGAAGCTTTCTTT NA TRBV5-1 NA TRBJ1-1
CASSYGQGTDTQYF TGTGCCAGCAGCTACGGACAGGGCACAGATACGCAGTATTTT few TRBV7-2 TRBD1 TRBJ2-3
CASSPTGSGANVLTF TGTGCCAGCTCACCCACAGGGTCTGGGGCCAACGTCCTGACTTTC few TRBV18 NA TRBJ2-6
CASSQGRSHGYTF TGTGCCAGCAGCCAAGGCAGGTCCCATGGCTACACCTTC NA TRBV14 NA TRBJ1-2
CASSLDSDEQYF TGTGCCAGCAGCTTAGATAGCGACGAGCAGTACTTC few TRBV11-2 NA TRBJ2-7
CSANKETQYF TGCAGTGCAAACAAAGAGACCCAGTACTTC NA TRBV20-1 NA TRBJ2-5
CAVQLRQLDEQYF TGTGCCGTTCAACTCCGACAATTAGACGAGCAGTACTTC few TRBV5-4 NA TRBJ2-7
CASSYPSFWGTDTQYF TGTGCCAGCAGCTACCCGTCGTTTTGGGGCACAGATACGCAGTATTTT NA TRBV14 NA TRBJ2-3
CASSLRRQGISNEQFF TGTGCCAGCAGCTTGCGACGACAGGGAATATCGAATGAGCAGTTCTTC NA TRBV5-4 TRBD1 TRBJ2-1
CASSRAGVGQFF TGTGCCAGCAGCCGAGCGGGAGTTGGGCAGTTCTTC once TRBV4-2 TRBD2 TRBJ2-1
CASSVSGGLPTGQEFF TGTGCCAGCAGCGTAAGTGGAGGCCTCCCAACGGGGCAAGAGTTCTTC NA TRBV9 NA TRBJ2-1
CASSKRDYGNQPQHF TGTGCCAGCAGCAAAAGGGATTATGGCAATCAGCCCCAGCATTTT few TRBV5-6 NA TRBJ1-5
CASRFGRHQETQYF TGTGCCAGCAGGTTCGGACGGCACCAAGAGACCCAGTACTTC NA TRBV7-2 NA TRBJ2-5
CASSAIPRSYEQFF TGTGCCAGCAGCGCCATCCCTAGGAGTTATGAGCAGTTCTTC few TRBV9 NA TRBJ2-1
CASSVAGTGAADTQYF TGTGCCAGCAGCGTCGCCGGGACAGGGGCCGCAGATACGCAGTATTTT NA TRBV9 TRBD1 TRBJ2-3
CASSEGLAGVKRETQYF TGTGCCAGCAGCGAGGGACTAGCGGGGGTGAAAAGAGAGACCCAGTACTTC NA TRBV9 TRBD2 TRBJ2-5
CASSASGGAGYEQYF TGTGCCAGCAGCGCCTCCGGGGGGGCCGGGTACGAGCAGTACTTC few TRBV9 TRBD2 TRBJ2-7
CASSTVGETQYF TGTGCCAGCAGTACGGTGGGAGAGACCCAGTACTTC NA TRBV14 NA TRBJ2-5
CASSQVRQGYNEQFF TGTGCCAGCAGCCAAGTCCGACAGGGTTACAATGAGCAGTTCTTC few TRBV4-2 TRBD1 TRBJ2-1
CASSLGPAGKETQYF TGTGCCAGCAGCTTAGGGCCAGCGGGGAAAGAGACCCAGTACTTC few TRBV7-7 TRBD2 TRBJ2-5
CASSLGTGPSSYNEQFF TGCGCCAGCAGCTTGGGAACGGGGCCCAGCTCCTACAATGAGCAGTTCTTC NA TRBV5-1 NA TRBJ2-1
CASGSVGELFF TGTGCTAGTGGTTCTGTCGGGGAGCTGTTTTTT few TRBV12-5 NA TRBJ2-2
CASSGQPTVEAFF TGTGCCAGCAGTGGACAGCCTACCGTTGAAGCTTTCTTT few TRBV25-1 NA TRBJ1-1
CSVELRLGTEAFF TGCAGCGTTGAATTACGCCTGGGGACTGAAGCTTTCTTT NA TRBV29-1 NA TRBJ1-1
CASSLAGFHQETQYF TGCGCCAGCAGCTTGGCGGGATTCCACCAAGAGACCCAGTACTTC NA TRBV5-1 NA TRBJ2-5
CATSRDLLAKNIPYF TGTGCCACCAGCAGAGATCTGCTAGCCAAAAACATTCCGTACTTC NA TRBV15 NA TRBJ2-4
CSARLTGTDIF TGCAGTGCTAGACTCACCGGGACAGACATCTTC NA TRBV20-1 TRBD1 TRBJ2-7
CASSAPRSYEQYF TGTGCCAGCAGCGCGCCCAGGAGTTACGAGCAGTACTTC few TRBV7-9 NA TRBJ2-7
CASSRDRSTKTQYF TGTGCCAGCAGTAGGGACAGATCGACAAAGACCCAGTACTTC NA TRBV2 TRBD1 TRBJ2-5
CAWRPSTEYGYTF TGTGCCTGGAGACCGTCGACAGAATATGGCTACACCTTC NA TRBV30 NA TRBJ1-2
CASSMRVWGQETQYF TGTGCCAGCAGCATGCGGGTTTGGGGACAAGAGACCCAGTACTTC few TRBV7-2 NA TRBJ2-5
CASSVAGALETQYF TGTGCCAGCAGCGTAGCGGGAGCTTTAGAGACCCAGTACTTC NA TRBV9 NA TRBJ2-5
CASSNSRGRGIYNEQFF TGCGCCAGCAGCAACTCTAGAGGGAGGGGAATCTACAATGAGCAGTTCTTC NA TRBV5-1 TRBD2 TRBJ2-1
CASSDEYGYTF TGTGCCAGCAGTGACGAGTATGGCTACACCTTC few TRBV6-4 NA TRBJ1-2
CSAGRMNTEAFF TGCAGCGCGGGACGGATGAACACTGAAGCTTTCTTT many TRBV29-1 NA TRBJ1-1
CASSGPRGLAEAFF TGTGCCAGCAGTGGACCCAGGGGGCTGGCTGAAGCTTTCTTT NA TRBV25-1 TRBD1 TRBJ1-1
CASAGGYSTDTQYF TGCGCCAGCGCGGGAGGATATAGCACAGATACGCAGTATTTT NA TRBV5-1 TRBD2 TRBJ2-3
CASSLRLAGQETQYF TGTGCCAGCAGCTTAAGATTAGCGGGCCAAGAGACCCAGTACTTC few TRBV7-8 TRBD2 TRBJ2-5
CASSVGGMNSPLHF TGTGCCAGCAGCGTAGGTGGTATGAATTCACCCCTCCACTTT few TRBV9 NA TRBJ1-6
CASSQQTRVNSPLHF TGCGCCAGCAGCCAACAGACAAGGGTCAATTCACCCCTCCACTTT NA TRBV4-3 NA TRBJ1-6